A single sample gave rise to the 23 T cell receptor beta chains below, sequenced in a study of T-cell memory formation after mild COVID-19. Using its own MiXCR run on the 5' RACE reads, TCRdb lists one record per CDR3 protein. There are approximately 48,000 distinct CDR3 sequences in the sample; around 7.2% occur only once, and more than 1.2% lies in the top ten. Sequenced: PBMCs or a T cell subset sorted from them (not recorded which). The receptors stem from a man aged 18 to 35 who had mild COVID-19 (a few samples of this study predate the infection). Cell type and time point are not known.

This clonotype was counted at least ten times. V is TRBV7-9 and J is TRBJ1-5; possible D gene TRBD1, 6 bases. The germline gives CDR1 SEHNR, CDR2 FQNEAQ (reference sequence). The germline V and J ends were trimmed by 1 base and 0 bases, with 13 bases remaining between them. CDR3 length equals 17 residues. CDR3 coding DNA: TGTGCCAGCAGCTTAGATAGGGGGGTGTATAGCAATCAGCCCCAGCATTTT. It encodes CASSLDRGVYSNQPQHF. Based on the CDR3 plus reference TRBV7-9 and TRBJ1-5, the full variable domain is DTGVSQNPRHKITKRGQNVTFRCDPISEHNRLYWYRQTLGQGPEFLTYFQNEAQLEKSRLLSDRFSAERPKGSFSTLEIQRTEQGDSAMYLCASSLDRGVYSNQPQHFGDGTRLSIL.

The sample holds one count of this clonotype. In DNA, the CDR3 is TGTGCCAGCAGCTTGCGTGTCAATGAAAAACTGTTTTTT. This gives the protein CASSLRVNEKLFF. This rearrangement joins TRBV5-6 to TRBJ1-4; D is unresolved. The germline gives CDR1 SGHDT, CDR2 YYEEEE. The V and J ends lost 1 base and 5 bases respectively, with 6 bases between them. The CDR3 length is 13 residues.

This clonotype was recorded at least ten times. The rearrangement links TRBV7-2 to TRBJ2-7; D is undetermined. V dropped 4 bases and J dropped 1 base, with 11 bases sitting between them. This CDR3 is built from 14 residues. Germline assignment: CDR1 SGHTA and CDR2 FQGNSA. Here the CDR3 reads CASSYWALSYEQYF. The CDR3 DNA reads as TGTGCCAGCAGCTACTGGGCCTTATCCTACGAGCAGTACTTC.

This clonotype has just a few counts. J is TRBJ2-4 and V is TRBV6-6; D ambiguous. This CDR3 contains 15 residues. Trimming took 5 bases from V and 2 from J, leaving 13 bases between them. Germline V lookup: CDR1 MNHNY, CDR2 SVGAGI (reference sequence). The CDR3 nucleotides are TGTGCCAGCAGTGGGATAGGGCGATCCAAAAACATTCAGTACTTC. Translating gives CASSGIGRSKNIQYF.

This clonotype was detected a few times. This chain links TRBV10-3 with TRBJ2-3, with 13 bases matching TRBD2. The ends lost 3 bases at V and 5 bases at J; junction bases unmatched: 11. The CDR3 spans 18 residues. Germline CDR1 is ENHRY and CDR2 is SYGVKD. The CDR3 nucleotides are TGTGCCATCAGTGATCACGGACTAGCGGGGGCCGGGGGAGATACGCAGTATTTT. The encoded protein is CAISDHGLAGAGGDTQYF.

The chain links TRBV19 to TRBJ2-7, with D perhaps TRBD2 (6 bases). Trimming cost V 4 bases and J 2 bases, with 12 bases left between them. The CDR3 length is 14 residues. Germline V gene sequence: CDR1 LNHDA, CDR2 SQIVND (reference sequence). The CDR3 nucleotides are TGTGCCAGTAGTACGGCGGGGAACACCTACGAGCAGTACTTC. Translated, it gives CASSTAGNTYEQYF.

This rearrangement joins TRBV18 to TRBJ2-1; D call uncertain. The CDR3 is 13 residues long. V shed 3 bases and J shed 13 bases, with 16 bases lying between them. Germline assignment: CDR1 KGHSH and CDR2 LQKENI. The CDR3 sequence: CASSPQGQISQFF. As DNA, the CDR3 is TGTGCCAGCTCACCGCAAGGGCAGATCTCTCAGTTCTTC.

The chain carries TRBV7-2 and TRBJ2-2, with 9 positions matching TRBD2. Trimming at V came to 0 bases and at J to 8 bases, leaving 4 bases not matched to a gene. CDR1 is SGHTA and CDR2 is FQGNSA in the germline V gene. This CDR3 region has 15 residues. CDR3 nucleotides: TGTGCCAGCAGCTTAGCGTCTAGCGGGATAGGGGAGCTGTTTTTT. This codes for CASSLASSGIGELFF.

This clonotype was observed a handful of times. The CDR3 region is CAISESLAGAGTDTQYF. CDR3 coding DNA: TGTGCCATCAGTGAGTCCCTAGCGGGGGCAGGCACAGATACGCAGTATTTT. The chain is built from TRBV10-3 and TRBJ2-3; 10 nucleotides align to TRBD2. V gave up 0 bases and J gave up 1 base; unmatched junction bases: 4. Germline V lookup: CDR1 ENHRY, CDR2 SYGVKD. This CDR3 has 17 amino acids.

V and J are TRBV5-1 and TRBJ2-2; 8 nucleotides match TRBD2. The germline CDR1 and CDR2 sequences are SGHRS and YFSETQ. The junction had 4 bases not matched to a gene; V was cut back by 3 bases and J by 3 bases. The CDR3 extends over 15 amino acids. CDR3: CASSSAGGDTGELFF. The CDR3 DNA reads as TGCGCCAGCAGCTCTGCCGGGGGGGACACCGGGGAGCTGTTTTTT. Looking up the rest from reference TRBV5-1 and TRBJ2-2 gives the full variable domain: KAGVTQTPRYLIKTRGQQVTLSCSPISGHRSVSWYQQTPGQGLQFLFEYFSETQRNKGNFPGRFSGRQFSNSRSEMNVSTLELGDSALYLCASSSAGGDTGELFFGEGSRLTVL.

This chain links TRBV4-3 with TRBJ1-1; weak D call: TRBD1 (6 bases). Deletions cut 4 bases from V and 0 bases from J, with 12 bases between. The germline V gene encodes CDR1 LGHNA and CDR2 YSLEER. The length of the CDR3 is 15 residues. The CDR3 protein is CASSPQGIMNTEAFF. DNA of the CDR3: TGCGCCAGCAGCCCCCAGGGGATCATGAACACTGAAGCTTTCTTT.

In its sample, this clonotype was seen a few times. The chain couples TRBV18 to TRBJ1-5; the D is unclear. The CDR3 is 15 amino acids. Germline lookup yields CDR1 KGHSH and CDR2 LQKENI. V was clipped by 3 bases and J by 0 bases, with 9 bases between them. This CDR3 reads CASSPSTSSNQPQHF. The CDR3 coding sequence is TGTGCCAGCTCACCGTCCACTTCTAGCAATCAGCCCCAGCATTTT.

The gene calls are TRBV12-3 or TRBV12-4 and TRBJ2-3, with D perhaps TRBD2 (6 bases). The CDR3 has 15 amino acids. Trimming cost V 3 bases and J 2 bases, with 12 bases left between them. CDR3 bases: TGTGCCAGCAGTTTCGCCGCGGGGACCACAGATACGCAGTATTTT. Its translation is CASSFAAGTTDTQYF.

This clonotype was seen more than once but under ten times. The chain uses TRBV4-3 and TRBJ2-3; D ambiguous. This CDR3 has 17 amino acids. CDR1 and CDR2 (germline): LGHNA, YSLEER. The ends were cut back, 1 base at V and 2 bases at J, with 16 bases in the middle. The DNA of the CDR3 is TGCGCCAGCAGCCAAGTTCGTGATACGTTTTCCACAGATACGCAGTATTTT. It codes for CASSQVRDTFSTDTQYF.

This clonotype was counted at least ten times. The J gene is TRBJ2-1, the V gene TRBV7-3; 7 positions match TRBD1. The V gene's germline CDR1 is SGHTA and CDR2 FQGTGA. J gave up 9 bases and V 4 bases, and 6 bases lay outside the gene matches. CDR3 size: 13 residues. The CDR3 is CASSYAGGGEQFF. CDR3 bases: TGTGCCAGCAGCTATGCAGGGGGTGGTGAGCAGTTCTTC.

The chain joins TRBV3-1 to TRBJ1-1; D is perhaps TRBD1 (6 bases). The germline CDR1 and CDR2 sequences are LGHDT and YNNKEL (reference sequence). This CDR3 region has 13 residues. With 3 bases removed from V and 8 bases from J, the gap between germline ends came to 13 bases. The CDR3 sequence is CASSQYRVREAFF. The CDR3, as DNA: TGTGCCAGCAGCCAGTACAGGGTTCGCGAAGCTTTCTTT.

The table lists this clonotype with a few counts. The chain is built from TRBV7-9 and TRBJ2-7, with D possibly being TRBD1 or TRBD2 (5 bases each). CDR1 is SEHNR, CDR2 FQNEAQ, per germline (reference sequence). Between the trimmed V and J ends, which lost 5 bases and 4 bases, there was a span of 15 bases. CDR3 length equals 14 residues. This CDR3 is CASSAGTIMYEQYF. CDR3 nucleotides: TGTGCCAGCAGCGCCGGGACCATCATGTACGAGCAGTACTTC.

As for this clonotype: A read error may explain this, as a much larger clone is one base away. The chain recombines TRBV20-1 with TRBJ2-4; 11 bases agree with TRBD1. The V gene's germline CDR1 is DFQATT and CDR2 SNEGSKA (reference sequence). The length of the CDR3 is 15 residues. Here the CDR3 reads CSGTGGVGAKDIQYF. In DNA form, the CDR3 reads TGCAGTGGGACAGGGGGCGTGGGAGCCAAAGACATTCAGTACTTC.

The chain uses TRBV7-9 and TRBJ2-3; 11 positions agree with TRBD1. Losses at the gene ends were 4 bases for V and 3 bases for J; bases not matched to a gene: 6. CDR3 length equals 16 residues. CDR1 and CDR2 from the germline V gene are SEHNR and FQNEAQ (reference sequence). CDR3 residues: CASSSWTGGETDTQYF. CDR3 DNA sequence: TGTGCCAGCAGCTCCTGGACAGGGGGCGAGACAGATACGCAGTATTTT.

CDR3 DNA sequence: TGTGCCAGCAGTCGAAAGCGGGGGGCCAATCAAGAGACCCAGTACTTC. This sequence encodes CASSRKRGANQETQYF. The chain combines TRBV4-2 with TRBJ2-5; 9 bases fit TRBD2. Germline V CDR1 and CDR2: LGHNA, YNFKEQ. The CDR3 runs 16 residues. V was pared by 6 bases and J by 2 bases, with 10 bases of the junction left unmatched.

This clonotype was counted only a few times. V and J are TRBV24-1 and TRBJ2-1; the match to TRBD2 covers 16 bases. Trimming removed 3 bases from V and 2 bases from J; junction bases left unmatched: 3. Germline assignment: CDR1 KGHDR and CDR2 SFDVKD. CDR3 length: 18 residues. CDR3 nucleotide sequence: TGTGCCACCAGTGATGCCGGGACTAGCGGGGGGGCCTACAATGAGCAGTTCTTC. Translated, it gives CATSDAGTSGGAYNEQFF.

CDR3 protein: CASSPLLAPSGIQYF. The CDR3 bases are TGTGCCAGCAGTCCCTTACTAGCCCCCTCAGGCATTCAGTACTTC. The chain couples TRBV28 to TRBJ2-4, with D maybe TRBD2 (6 bases). Per the germline V gene, CDR1 is MDHEN and CDR2 is SYDVKM. The V end was cut by 5 bases, the J end by 9 bases, with 20 bases between. CDR3 length equals 15 residues.

This chain uses TRBV2 with TRBJ2-5; D gene ambiguous. Germline CDR1 is SNHLY and CDR2 is FYNNEI. This CDR3 region has 11 residues. The germline V and J ends were trimmed by 9 bases and 3 bases, with 8 bases remaining between them. Written as DNA, the CDR3 is TGTGCCAGTCAGCAGGAAGAGACCCAGTACTTC. This encodes CASQQEETQYF.